This is a list of T cell receptor beta chains from one sample in a study of T cell clonotyping in hematopoietic cell transplantation. Data came from immunoSEQ multiplex PCR; TCRdb stores just in-frame clones and leaves some out. Of some 17,000 clones in the sample, more than 70% were seen once. Sequenced here: PBMCs, sampled 100 days after allogeneic stem cell transplant. These receptors were taken from a male patient between 60 and 69 years old who had an allogeneic stem cell transplant from a related donor, so the T cells may come from the graft donor. Some clones in this sample may be carry-over from other donors' samples. Each CDR3 is given with its conserved first and last residue. Fields, in order: clone size, D gene, V gene, J gene, CDR3 protein, CDR3 DNA. A D gene is named only where the DNA matches it firmly. A clone size is listed for some rows: how often the clone was seen (once, few, many), or a class if it is expanded.

NA,NA,TRBV9,TRBJ2-5,CASSAGQSQETQYF,TGTGCCAGCAGCGCCGGACAGTCCCAAGAGACCCAGTACTTC
NA,TRBD1,TRBV5-6,TRBJ2-2,CASSAGQGSGELFF,TGTGCCAGCAGCGCGGGACAGGGGAGCGGGGAGCTGTTTTTT
NA,NA,TRBV7-2,TRBJ1-1,CASSPSPGTEAFF,TGTGCCAGCAGCCCCTCCCCAGGGACTGAAGCTTTCTTT
NA,NA,TRBV19,TRBJ2-3,CASSALVKATQYF,TGTGCCAGTAGTGCGCTAGTTAAGGCTACGCAGTATTTT
NA,NA,TRBV7-2,TRBJ2-6,CASSLYGSSGANVLTF,TGTGCCAGCAGCTTATATGGGAGCTCTGGGGCCAACGTCCTGACTTTC
NA,TRBD1,TRBV5-1,TRBJ1-2,CASSSNRAGTGYGYTF,TGCGCCAGCAGCTCCAATCGGGCAGGGACAGGCTATGGCTACACCTTC
NA,NA,TRBV19,TRBJ1-2,CASSIRGRSYGYTF,TGTGCCAGTAGTATACGTGGCAGGTCCTATGGCTACACCTTC
NA,NA,TRBV27,TRBJ2-2,CASSFDRSGELFF,TGTGCCAGCAGTTTCGATAGGAGCGGGGAGCTGTTTTTT
NA,NA,TRBV5-1,TRBJ1-1,CASSLAEGSLNTEAFF,TGCGCCAGCAGCTTGGCCGAAGGCAGCCTGAACACTGAAGCTTTCTTT
NA,TRBD1,TRBV7-9,TRBJ1-2,CASSPEDRLYGYTF,TGTGCCAGCAGCCCAGAGGACAGGCTCTATGGCTACACCTTC
NA,NA,TRBV10-3,TRBJ2-3,CAISIATAVDTQYF,TGTGCCATCAGCATAGCAACTGCGGTAGATACGCAGTATTTT
NA,NA,TRBV18,TRBJ2-7,CASSGYYEQYF,TGTGCCAGCTCCGGTTACTACGAGCAGTACTTC
NA,NA,TRBV19,TRBJ1-2,CASRAGGSYGYTF,TGTGCCAGTAGGGCCGGGGGCAGCTATGGCTACACCTTC
NA,NA,TRBV5-8,TRBJ1-2,CASSSDRFKGGYTF,TGTGCCAGCAGCTCGGACAGATTCAAAGGGGGCTACACCTTC
NA,NA,TRBV7-8,TRBJ1-5,CASSRDRDLRQPQHF,TGTGCCAGCAGCCGAGACCGGGACCTGAGGCAGCCCCAGCATTTT
NA,NA,TRBV7-2,TRBJ1-3,CASSPRGGTVGNTIYF,TGTGCCAGCAGCCCCCGAGGAGGGACTGTTGGAAACACCATATATTTT
NA,TRBD1,TRBV28,TRBJ1-6,CASRTGSSPLHF,TGTGCCAGCAGGACAGGGAGCTCACCCCTCCACTTT
NA,NA,TRBV7-2,TRBJ2-7,CASSQTGGVSSYEQYF,TGTGCCAGCAGTCAAACGGGGGGCGTGAGCTCCTACGAGCAGTACTTC
NA,NA,TRBV19,TRBJ1-3,CASSIVAISGNTIYF,TGTGCCAGTAGTATAGTGGCGATCTCTGGAAACACCATATATTTT
NA,NA,TRBV25-1,TRBJ2-2,CASSEPGYGELFF,TGTGCCAGCAGTGAGCCAGGGTACGGGGAGCTGTTTTTT
NA,NA,TRBV9,TRBJ2-1,CASSTFVGGVNEQFF,TGTGCCAGCAGTACATTCGTCGGGGGTGTTAATGAGCAGTTCTTC
NA,NA,TRBV10-3,TRBJ2-3,CAISEGGTDTQYF,TGTGCCATCAGTGAGGGTGGAACAGATACGCAGTATTTT
NA,NA,TRBV10-3,TRBJ2-1,CATPTKEGGYNEQFF,TGTGCCACCCCAACGAAGGAGGGGGGGTACAATGAGCAGTTCTTC
NA,TRBD1,TRBV5-4,TRBJ2-1,CASSLEGTGGVNEQFF,TGTGCCAGCAGCTTGGAAGGGACAGGGGGAGTGAATGAGCAGTTCTTC
once,TRBD2,TRBV7-9,TRBJ2-7,CASSFSGASYEQYF,TGTGCCAGCAGCTTCAGCGGGGCGTCCTACGAGCAGTACTTC
NA,NA,TRBV6-1,TRBJ1-5,CASGRGGNQPQHF,TGTGCCAGCGGCAGGGGTGGCAATCAGCCCCAGCATTTT
NA,NA,TRBV4-1,TRBJ2-7,CASSQGRMEKTPYEQYF,TGCGCCAGCAGCCAAGGTCGGATGGAAAAGACGCCCTACGAGCAGTACTTC
NA,NA,TRBV11-3,TRBJ1-3,CASSPEQTFSGNTIYF,TGTGCCAGCAGCCCAGAACAGACCTTCTCTGGAAACACCATATATTTT
NA,NA,TRBV5-1,TRBJ1-1,CASRPSGGGLNTEAFF,TGCGCCAGCAGACCCTCGGGGGGGGGACTGAACACTGAAGCTTTCTTT
NA,NA,TRBV5-4,TRBJ1-4,CASSFGGAANEKLFF,TGTGCCAGCAGCTTCGGGGGGGCGGCTAATGAAAAACTGTTTTTT
NA,TRBD1,TRBV4-1,TRBJ1-3,CASSQPGGGNTIYF,TGCGCCAGCAGCCAGCCAGGGGGTGGAAACACCATATATTTT
NA,NA,TRBV28,TRBJ2-7,CASSLYREVYEQYF,TGTGCCAGCAGTTTGTACAGGGAAGTCTACGAGCAGTACTTC
NA,NA,TRBV19,TRBJ2-3,CASSIDDRLGTDTQYF,TGTGCCAGTAGTATTGATGACAGGCTAGGGACAGATACGCAGTATTTT
once,NA,TRBV5-1,TRBJ2-2,CASSVDGANTGELFF,TGCGCCAGCAGCGTGGACGGAGCGAACACCGGGGAGCTGTTTTTT
NA,NA,TRBV11-1,TRBJ1-4,CASSSGGGREKLFF,TGTGCCAGCAGCTCAGGAGGAGGTAGAGAAAAACTGTTTTTT
NA,NA,TRBV5-6,TRBJ1-5,CASSGGPTRQPQHF,TGTGCCAGCAGCGGCGGGCCTACGCGTCAGCCCCAGCATTTT
few,TRBD2,TRBV11-3,TRBJ2-3,CASSLYGGGATPTDTQYF,TGTGCCAGCAGCTTATATGGCGGGGGGGCAACACCCACAGATACGCAGTATTTT
NA,TRBD2,TRBV14,TRBJ2-3,CASSSSLAGGHTDTQYF,TGTGCCAGCAGCAGTTCCTTAGCGGGGGGCCACACAGATACGCAGTATTTT
NA,TRBD1,TRBV5-1,TRBJ1-2,CASRGTVHGYTF,TGCGCCAGCAGGGGGACAGTCCATGGCTACACCTTC
NA,TRBD1,TRBV5-4,TRBJ2-1,CASSLLGQAIGLGFF,TGTGCCAGCAGCTTGCTGGGACAGGCCATAGGTTTAGGGTTCTTC
NA,TRBD2,TRBV6-4,TRBJ2-3,CASSASGGTDTQYF,TGTGCCAGCAGTGCTAGCGGGGGCACAGATACGCAGTATTTT
NA,NA,TRBV19,TRBJ1-5,CASSMDQGFRGQPQHF,TGTGCCAGTAGTATGGACCAGGGGTTCCGAGGTCAGCCCCAGCATTTT
NA,NA,TRBV4-3,TRBJ2-1,CASSQGTTGRAYNEQFF,TGCGCCAGCAGCCAAGGAACGACAGGGAGGGCCTACAATGAGCAGTTCTTC
NA,NA,TRBV9,TRBJ1-4,CASSVGGHVDEKLFF,TGTGCCAGCAGCGTAGGGGGACACGTCGATGAAAAACTGTTTTTT
NA,NA,TRBV4-3,TRBJ1-3,CASSQTLSRGSGNTIYF,TGCGCCAGCAGCCAAACCCTCTCCCGGGGATCTGGAAACACCATATATTTT
NA,NA,TRBV6-1,TRBJ1-5,CASSEAGGNQPQHF,TGTGCCAGCAGTGAAGCCGGCGGCAATCAGCCCCAGCATTTT
NA,NA,TRBV5-1,TRBJ2-1,CASSLEAPLNEQFF,TGCGCCAGCAGCTTGGAGGCACCGCTAAATGAGCAGTTCTTC